This section outlines one TCR beta chain sequence together with its context. Original analysis: Amplification of reference gene primers provided the estimated nucleated cell counts. Generated by immunoSEQ multiplex PCR, the TCRdb table keeps only in-frame clones and is missing some. The V and J calls and clone size were taken over from that table, and D and trimming were inferred from the DNA. This sample has approximately 210,000 clones, with around 84% found just once. The sample is drawn from a study of blood T cell repertoires in COVID-19. Per germline, CDR1 SGHKS and CDR2 YYEKEE (reference sequence). The CDR3 is 16 residues long. Deletions cut 0 bases from V and 15 bases from J, with 22 bases between.

This receptor was identified in a human donor in a cohort sampled during active COVID-19. Material: peripheral blood. The genes are TRBV5-5 and TRBJ1-6; D perhaps matches TRBD1 (6 bases). CDR3 loop: CASSLAGGASGHYLHF. CDR3 DNA: TGTGCCAGCAGCTTGGCGGGGGGCGCGTCCGGACATTACCTCCACTTT.